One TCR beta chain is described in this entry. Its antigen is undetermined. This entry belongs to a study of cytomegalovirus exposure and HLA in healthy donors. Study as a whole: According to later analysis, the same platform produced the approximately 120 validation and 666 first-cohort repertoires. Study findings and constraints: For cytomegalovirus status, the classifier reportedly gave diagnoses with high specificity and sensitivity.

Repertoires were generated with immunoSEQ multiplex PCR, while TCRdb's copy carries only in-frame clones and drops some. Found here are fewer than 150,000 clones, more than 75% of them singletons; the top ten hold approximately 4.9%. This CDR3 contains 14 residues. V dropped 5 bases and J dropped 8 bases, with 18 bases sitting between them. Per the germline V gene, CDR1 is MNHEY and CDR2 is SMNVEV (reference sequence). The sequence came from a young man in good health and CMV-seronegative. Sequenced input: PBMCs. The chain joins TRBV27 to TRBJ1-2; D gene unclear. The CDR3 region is CASSPPPGKGGYTF. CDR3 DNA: TGTGCCAGCAGTCCCCCCCCGGGAAAAGGGGGCTACACCTTC.